This T cell receptor (beta chain) was identified in a study of blood T cell repertoires in COVID-19. Looking at the study overall: Both acute and convalescent COVID-19 samples were obtained from the United States, Italy and Spain. Nucleic acid was either cDNA or gDNA, and it came from T cells, B-cell-depleted T cells, or PBMCs.

Authors' processing steps: Researchers report that nucleated cell counts were estimated from reference gene primer amplification. The assay was immunoSEQ multiplex PCR, and TCRdb's table has in-frame clones only and misses some. For V, J and clone size, that table is used; D and trimming come from the DNA. The data hold roughly 100,000 clones, with around four fifths observed a single time. The V segment lost 3 bases and the J segment 1 base; nucleotides outside the gene matches: 13. The CDR3 has 17 residues. Looked up from germline, CDR1 is DFQATT and CDR2 is SNEGSKA (reference sequence). Specimen: peripheral blood. This clonotype was sampled from a man in his sixties with active or convalescent COVID-19. The gene calls are TRBV20-1 and TRBJ1-1; 8 nucleotides line up with TRBD1. The CDR3 is CSASKLAGGRRNTEAFF. The CDR3 nucleotides are TGCAGTGCTAGTAAGCTGGCAGGGGGCAGGAGGAACACTGAAGCTTTCTTT.